This T cell receptor beta chain was retrieved from a study of blood T cell repertoires in COVID-19. Assay used: immunoSEQ multiplex PCR; TCRdb lists only in-frame clones, some missing. Among about 170,000 clones listed, almost 85% were seen once. This CDR3 is 16 amino acids long. Germline V gene lookup returns CDR1 MNHEY and CDR2 SVGAGI. Trimming took off 4 bases at V and 7 bases at J, with 20 bases between the two ends. This chain joins TRBV6-5 and TRBJ2-1, with D maybe TRBD2 (6 bases). Input material: peripheral blood. The receptor was isolated from a woman older than 75 with acute or convalescent COVID-19. CDR3 protein: CASSFWRTNGANEQFF. The CDR3 DNA reads as TGTGCCAGCAGTTTCTGGAGGACTAACGGGGCTAATGAGCAGTTCTTC.